The 15 T cell receptor beta chains below were found in one sample sequenced in a study of long-term antiretroviral therapy in people with HIV. Version v3.0 of the immunoSEQ assay ran at survey level. Some clones are missing from TCRdb's copy, which holds only in-frame ones; the method was immunoSEQ multiplex PCR. The profile shows roughly 15,000 clones, more than 65% of them singletons. The source material was unsorted PBMCs, sampled 3.1 years after starting antiretroviral therapy. Receptor source: a man aged 35 to 55 with HIV.

Here the CDR3 reads CASSYRDRAYYEQYF. As DNA, the CDR3 is TGTGCCAGCAGTTACAGGGACAGGGCTTACTACGAGCAGTACTTC. V is TRBV6-7 and J is TRBJ2-7; 9 bases align to TRBD1. TRBV6-7 is annotated as an ORF whose role is uncertain. With V trimmed by 2 bases and J by 3 bases, 5 bases remained unmatched. There are 15 residues in the CDR3.

This sequence joins TRBV2 and TRBJ2-3, with D possibly being TRBD1 or TRBD2 (5 bases each). The CDR3 runs 16 residues. CDR1 SNHLY and CDR2 FYNNEI come from the germline V gene. V was pared by 1 base and J by 2 bases, with 13 bases between. CDR3 in DNA: TGTGCCAGCAGTGAAGGGGAACGAGGGGTCACAGATACGCAGTATTTT. Encoded protein: CASSEGERGVTDTQYF.

The chain joins TRBV5-1 to TRBJ1-1, with TRBD1 matching over 7 bases. Germline V CDR1 and CDR2: SGHRS, YFSETQ. Trimming at V came to 0 bases and at J to 11 bases, leaving 13 bases not matched to a gene. The CDR3 consists of 15 residues. The CDR3, as DNA: TGCGCCAGCAGCTTGGCCTCAGCGACAGGGAAGGGGGCTTTCTTT. Protein: CASSLASATGKGAFF.

V and J are TRBV27 and TRBJ1-2; no reliable D call. Between the trimmed V and J ends, which lost 7 bases and 8 bases, there was a span of 14 bases. The V gene's germline CDR1 is MNHEY and CDR2 SMNVEV (reference sequence). CDR3 length: 12 amino acids. The CDR3 DNA reads TGTGCCAGCAAGGCTATCGGGAGAGGCTACACCTTC. This sequence encodes CASKAIGRGYTF.

The CDR3 DNA is TGTGCCAGCAGCGTAGAGAGGAGCGGGGATGAGCAGTTCTTC. It encodes CASSVERSGDEQFF. V usage is TRBV9 and J usage is TRBJ2-1; 7 bases fit TRBD2. This CDR3 is built from 14 residues. V lost 0 bases, J lost 8 bases, and 5 bases stayed unmatched. Germline V gives CDR1 SGDLS, CDR2 YYNGEE.

This clone ranks as large. The gene calls are TRBV4-1 and TRBJ2-3; 12 nucleotides agree with TRBD2. Germline CDR1 reads MGHRA; CDR2 reads YSYEKL. The V and J ends lost 1 base and 5 bases, in that order; junction bases with no gene match: 7. The CDR3 has 17 residues. The CDR3 loop reads CASSQVLAGGLEDTQYF. CDR3 bases: TGCGCCAGCAGCCAAGTGCTAGCGGGGGGGCTGGAAGATACGCAGTATTTT.

The V call is TRBV6-5, the J call TRBJ1-5, with 8 bases lining up with TRBD1. This CDR3 has 16 amino acids. The V gene end was trimmed by 4 bases and the J gene end by 5 bases; junction bases not matched to a gene: 10. Germline V lookup: CDR1 MNHEY, CDR2 SVGAGI. The CDR3 coding sequence is TGTGCCAGCAGTTCATCCCCCGGACAGGGCCATCAGCCCCAGCATTTT. Its translation: CASSSSPGQGHQPQHF.

The chain has TRBV30 and TRBJ1-5, with D tentatively TRBD1 (5 bases). The germline V and J ends were trimmed by 2 bases and 7 bases, with 18 bases remaining between them. Germline CDR1 and CDR2: GTSNPN and SVGIG (reference sequence). CDR3 length: 15 amino acids. CDR3 coding DNA: TGTGCCTGGAGTCGCTACGGGCAGGGTAACCAGCCCCAGCATTTT. Encoded protein: CAWSRYGQGNQPQHF.

The chain couples TRBV4-1 to TRBJ2-7; 8 bases are a match to TRBD1. The CDR3 is made up of 16 amino acids. Germline CDR1 and CDR2: MGHRA and YSYEKL. With 4 bases clipped from V and 3 bases from J, the junction kept 11 bases outside the gene matches. The CDR3 sequence: CASSPSTGGVFYEQYF. CDR3 nucleotide sequence: TGCGCCAGCAGCCCCTCAACAGGGGGTGTCTTCTACGAGCAGTACTTC.

The chain couples TRBV6-5 to TRBJ1-6, with D perhaps matching TRBD1 (5 bases). The germline CDR1 and CDR2 sequences are MNHEY and SVGAGI. Trimming removed 1 base from V and 6 bases from J, with 10 bases in between. This CDR3 comprises 15 residues. Here the CDR3 reads CASSYYRGLNSPLHF. As DNA, the CDR3 is TGTGCCAGCAGTTACTATCGGGGACTTAATTCACCCCTCCACTTT.

The chain employs TRBV27 and TRBJ1-2; possible D gene TRBD1, 6 bases. The CDR3 runs 13 residues. The ends were cut back, 0 bases at V and 6 bases at J, with 8 bases in the middle. The germline V gene has CDR1 MNHEY and CDR2 SMNVEV (reference sequence). CDR3 sequence: CASSLSGGHGYTF. CDR3 coding DNA: TGTGCCAGCAGTTTATCAGGGGGACATGGCTACACCTTC.

The chain links TRBV7-9 to TRBJ1-6, with 7 positions matching TRBD1. J was trimmed by 4 bases and V by 5 bases; bases with no gene match: 2. CDR1 SEHNR and CDR2 FQNEAQ come from the germline V gene (reference sequence). The CDR3 is 14 residues long. The CDR3 nucleotides are TGTGCCAGCAGCCCGGGACAGTATAATTCACCCCTCCACTTT. It specifies CASSPGQYNSPLHF. The full variable domain, its missing parts supplied by reference TRBV7-9 and TRBJ1-6, is DTGVSQNPRHKITKRGQNVTFRCDPISEHNRLYWYRQTLGQGPEFLTYFQNEAQLEKSRLLSDRFSAERPKGSFSTLEIQRTEQGDSAMYLCASSPGQYNSPLHFGNGTRLTVT.

This chain connects TRBV14 to TRBJ2-1, with D maybe TRBD2 (5 bases). The CDR3 has 14 amino acids. The germline V and J ends were trimmed by 2 bases and 6 bases, with 11 bases remaining between them. CDR1 and CDR2 from the germline V gene are SGHDN and FVKESK. The CDR3 loop is CASSQLLDINEQFF. Written as DNA, the CDR3 is TGTGCCAGCAGCCAACTACTAGATATCAATGAGCAGTTCTTC.

This clone appeared a single time. J is TRBJ2-7 and V is TRBV7-9; 9 positions match TRBD1. This CDR3 is built from 14 residues. Germline CDR1 SEHNR, CDR2 FQNEAQ (reference sequence). With 6 bases clipped from V and 3 bases from J, the junction kept 6 bases outside the gene matches. CDR3 nucleotide sequence: TGTGCCAGCAGACGGACAGGGGAACGCTACGAGCAGTACTTC. It codes for CASRRTGERYEQYF.

The chain recombines TRBV7-9 with TRBJ1-1; D remains ambiguous. Germline values: CDR1 SEHNR, CDR2 FQNEAQ (reference sequence). V was clipped by 5 bases and J by 1 base, with 11 bases between them. The CDR3 length is 14 residues. CDR3 protein: CASSMQERNTEAFF. CDR3 nucleotides: TGTGCCAGCAGCATGCAGGAGAGGAACACTGAAGCTTTCTTT.